This passage covers 5 T cell receptor beta chains from one sample sequenced in a study of cytomegalovirus exposure and HLA in healthy donors. Primers included in the PCR were 60 Vbeta and 13 Jbeta primers. Measured with immunoSEQ multiplex PCR; TCRdb has only the in-frame clones, and not every one. In the table there are 100,000 to 120,000 clones, approximately 69% of which are singletons. Sequencing was done on a sample of PBMCs. These receptors were taken from a woman aged 35 to 49 in good health and CMV-seropositive.

The rearrangement joins TRBV5-6 to TRBJ1-1, with TRBD1 matching over 9 bases. The CDR3 is made up of 14 amino acids. Germline V gives CDR1 SGHDT, CDR2 YYEEEE. Trimming took 4 bases from V and 10 from J; bases not matched to a gene: 11. The CDR3 spells CASSLWLQGARAFF. CDR3 DNA sequence: TGTGCCAGCAGCCTGTGGCTACAGGGGGCGCGAGCTTTCTTT.

The rearrangement links TRBV7-2 to TRBJ1-2; D call uncertain. This CDR3 is 12 amino acids long. Trimming left V 5 bases short and J 6 bases short, with 10 bases between. The germline V gene encodes CDR1 SGHTA and CDR2 FQGNSA. Written as DNA, the CDR3 is TGTGCCAGCAGCCTTAGTCTCAATGGCTACACCTTC. It translates to CASSLSLNGYTF.

The chain has TRBV6-6 and TRBJ1-5, with 7 nucleotides matching TRBD1. CDR3 length: 16 residues. Germline CDR1 and CDR2: MNHNY and SVGAGI (reference sequence). J lost 1 base, V lost 2 bases, and 5 bases had no gene match. The CDR3 protein is CASSYPPGQSNQPQHF. CDR3 DNA: TGTGCCAGCAGTTACCCTCCGGGACAGAGCAATCAGCCCCAGCATTTT.

The chain employs TRBV5-4 and TRBJ1-1, with D unresolved. Looked up from germline, CDR1 is SGHNT and CDR2 is YYREEE (reference sequence). The length of the CDR3 is 12 residues. V dropped 4 bases and J dropped 6 bases, with 10 bases sitting between them. CDR3 DNA sequence: TGTGCCAGCAGCCCCGACACGGCTGAAGCTTTCTTT. Amino acids: CASSPDTAEAFF.

With regard to this clone: A junction boundary mismatches the germline segment, possibly from a read error. The V gene is TRBV28, the J gene TRBJ1-4, with a tentative D call TRBD1 (6 bases). The CDR3 loop spans 15 amino acids. Germline values: CDR1 MDHEN, CDR2 SYDVKM. The CDR3 DNA reads as TGTGTCAGCACCCAAATAGCGGGGGGCAGGGAAAAACTGTTTTTT. Translated: CVSTQIAGGREKLFF.